The source of this TCR beta chain is a study of blood T cell repertoires in COVID-19 (dated by TCRdb to the early 2020s). About the investigation overall: Samples from collaborators originated in the United States, Italy and Spain and spanned both the acute and convalescent phases of COVID-19. The material from the prospective study consisted of cDNA or gDNA derived from T cells, B-cell-depleted T cells, or PBMCs. The dataset comprised deeply sampled blood TCRbeta repertoires from subjects exposed to, actively infected with, or recovered from COVID-19. The repertoires were released in a freely available public database intended as a resource for research on the immune response to SARS-CoV-2. The samples were drawn from two sources: the first 160 participants of the ongoing ImmuneRACE study, and 950 to 1,500 subjects contributed by 6 global collaborators. The sample metadata nearly always contained a de-identified subject ID, COVID-19 status, age in years and sex. Where HLA class I and class II types were available, the types were taken from metadata supplied by the sample provider, not from assay-based typing.

Each collaborating institution followed its own protocols to collect whole blood in K2EDTA tubes. Collaborator samples were shipped for TCRbeta analysis as frozen whole blood, isolated PBMCs, or DNA extracted from either sample type. Summary of the overall study and its limitations: The amount of clinical and demographic metadata varied by source and participant and was provided uncurated.

TCRbeta CDR3 regions were amplified from genomic DNA by means of the immunoSEQ Assay, a bias-controlled multiplex PCR. As for the original processing: The number of nucleated cells in each sample was estimated by amplification of reference gene primers within the assay. Sequence reads were collapsed and filtered to measure the absolute abundance of every unique TCRbeta CDR3 rearrangement. For each sample, productive Simpson clonality was calculated as the square root of Simpson's diversity index across productive rearrangements. Sourced from immuneACCESS, this table was stored by TCRdb with only in-frame sequences that have V and J called. A share of the clones is absent; for the studies checked, an unresolved V gene accounts for under half, and the remainder has no known explanation. V, J and clone size were drawn from that table, and D and trimming were deduced from the DNA. The table for this sample lists under 150,000 clones; 80% to 90% of them were counted only once. Less than 3.5% of the sample comes from the top ten.

With respect to this clone: It lacks a known antigen. There are no base qualities to consult, and no much larger clone falls within one base.

The sample was peripheral blood. This receptor was identified in a man aged 35 to 55 with acute or convalescent COVID-19.

The base sequence is TGTGCCAGCAGCTTAGGAGGGGTTGCAGATACGCAGTATTTT. Its product reads: CASSLGGVADTQYF. The receptor chain draws on TRBV7-3 and TRBJ2-3; the D gene is perhaps TRBD2, from 6 matching bases. Trimming costs V 2 bases and J 4 bases, and their ends lie 10 bases apart. Looking up the germline V gene yields CDR1 SGHTA and CDR2 FQGTGA. Counted from cysteine to phenylalanine, this CDR3 has 14 amino acids. This entry keeps only the CDR3 DNA: 42 bases, framed from base 1.